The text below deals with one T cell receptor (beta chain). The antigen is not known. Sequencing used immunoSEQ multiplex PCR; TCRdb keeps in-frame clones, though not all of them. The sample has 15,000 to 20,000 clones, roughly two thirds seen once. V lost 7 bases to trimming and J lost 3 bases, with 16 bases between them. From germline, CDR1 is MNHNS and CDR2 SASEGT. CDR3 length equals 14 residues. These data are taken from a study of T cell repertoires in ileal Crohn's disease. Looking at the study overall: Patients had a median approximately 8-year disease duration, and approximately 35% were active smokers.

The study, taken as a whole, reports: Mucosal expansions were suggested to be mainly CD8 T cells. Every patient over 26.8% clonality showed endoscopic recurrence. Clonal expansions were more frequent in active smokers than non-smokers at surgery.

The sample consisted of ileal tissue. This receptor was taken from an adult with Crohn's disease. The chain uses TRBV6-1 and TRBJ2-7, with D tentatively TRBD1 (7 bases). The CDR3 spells CASNRQGGYYEQYF. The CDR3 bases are TGTGCCAGCAATCGACAGGGAGGTTACTACGAGCAGTACTTC.